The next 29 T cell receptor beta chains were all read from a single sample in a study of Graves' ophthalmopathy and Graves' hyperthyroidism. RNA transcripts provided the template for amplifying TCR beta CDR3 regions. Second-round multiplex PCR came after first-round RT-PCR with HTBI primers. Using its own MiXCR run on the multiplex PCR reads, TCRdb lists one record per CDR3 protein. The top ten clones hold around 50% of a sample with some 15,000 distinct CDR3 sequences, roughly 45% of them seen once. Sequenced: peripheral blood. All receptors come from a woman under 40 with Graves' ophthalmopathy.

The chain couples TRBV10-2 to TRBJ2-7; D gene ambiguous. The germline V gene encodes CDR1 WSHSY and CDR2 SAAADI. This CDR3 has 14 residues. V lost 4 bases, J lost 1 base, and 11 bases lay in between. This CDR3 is CASSVLGPSYEQYV. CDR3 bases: TGCGCCAGCAGTGTCCTGGGCCCGTCCTACGAGCAGTACGTC.

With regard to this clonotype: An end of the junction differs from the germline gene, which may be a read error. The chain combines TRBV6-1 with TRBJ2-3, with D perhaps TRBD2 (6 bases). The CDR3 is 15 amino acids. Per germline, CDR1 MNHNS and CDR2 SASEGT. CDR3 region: CASSEDAGSTGTQYF. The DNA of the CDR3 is TGTGCCAGCAGTGAGGACGCGGGAAGCACAGGTACGCAGTATTTT.

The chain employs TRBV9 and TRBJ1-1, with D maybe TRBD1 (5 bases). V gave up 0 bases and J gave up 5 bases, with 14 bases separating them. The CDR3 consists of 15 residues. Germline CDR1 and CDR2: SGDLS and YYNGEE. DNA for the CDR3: TGTGCCAGCAGCGTAGGGGGAGGGGATGGAACTGAAGCTTTCTTT. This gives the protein CASSVGGGDGTEAFF.

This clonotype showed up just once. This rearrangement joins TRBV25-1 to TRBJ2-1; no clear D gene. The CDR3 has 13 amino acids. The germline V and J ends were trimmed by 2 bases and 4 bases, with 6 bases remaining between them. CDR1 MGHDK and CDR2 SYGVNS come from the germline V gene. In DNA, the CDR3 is TGTGCCAGCAGTGAAAATCCGTACAATGAGCAGTTCTTC. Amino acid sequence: CASSENPYNEQFF. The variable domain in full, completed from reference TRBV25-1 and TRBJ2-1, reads EADIYQTPRYLVIGTGKKITLECSQTMGHDKMYWYQQDPGMELHLIHYSYGVNSTEKGDLSSESTVSRIRTEHFPLTLESARPSHTSQYLCASSENPYNEQFFGPGTRLTVL.

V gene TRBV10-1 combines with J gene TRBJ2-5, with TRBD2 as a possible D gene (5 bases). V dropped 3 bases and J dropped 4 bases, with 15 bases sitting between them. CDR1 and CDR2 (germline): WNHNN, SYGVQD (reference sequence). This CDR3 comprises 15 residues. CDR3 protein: CASSDGQPRGETQYF. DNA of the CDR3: TGCGCCAGCAGTGACGGTCAGCCCCGGGGAGAGACCCAGTACTTC.

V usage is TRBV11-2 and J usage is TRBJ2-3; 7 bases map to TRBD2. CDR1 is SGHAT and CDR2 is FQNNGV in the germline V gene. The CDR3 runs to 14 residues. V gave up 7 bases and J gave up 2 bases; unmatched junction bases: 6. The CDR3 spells CASTTRGDTDTQYF. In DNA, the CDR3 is TGTGCCAGCACCACCCGGGGGGACACAGATACGCAGTATTTT.

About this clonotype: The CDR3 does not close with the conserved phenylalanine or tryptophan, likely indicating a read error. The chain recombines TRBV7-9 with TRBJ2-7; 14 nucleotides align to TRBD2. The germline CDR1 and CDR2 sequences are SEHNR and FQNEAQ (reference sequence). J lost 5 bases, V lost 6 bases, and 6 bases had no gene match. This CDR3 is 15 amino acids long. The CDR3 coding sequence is TGTGCCAGCAGGGAGGGGGGACTAGCGGGAGACGAGCAGTACCTC. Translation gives CASREGGLAGDEQYL.

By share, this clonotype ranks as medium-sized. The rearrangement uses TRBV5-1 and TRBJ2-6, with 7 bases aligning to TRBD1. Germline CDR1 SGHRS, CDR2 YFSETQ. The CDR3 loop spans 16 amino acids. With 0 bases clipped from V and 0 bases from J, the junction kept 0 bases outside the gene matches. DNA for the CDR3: TGCGCCAGCAGCTTGGCAGGGGGCTCTGGGGCCAACGTCCTGACTTTC. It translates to CASSLAGGSGANVLTF. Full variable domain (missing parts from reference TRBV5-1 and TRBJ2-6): KAGVTQTPRYLIKTRGQQVTLSCSPISGHRSVSWYQQTPGQGLQFLFEYFSETQRNKGNFPGRFSGRQFSNSRSEMNVSTLELGDSALYLCASSLAGGSGANVLTFGAGSRLTVL.

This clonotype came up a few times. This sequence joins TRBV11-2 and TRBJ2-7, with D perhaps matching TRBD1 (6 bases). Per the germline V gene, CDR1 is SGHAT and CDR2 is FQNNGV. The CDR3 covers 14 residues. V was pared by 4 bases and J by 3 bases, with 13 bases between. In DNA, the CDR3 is TGTGCCAGCAGCTCGTCGGACAGAGACTACGAGCAGTACTTC. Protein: CASSSSDRDYEQYF.

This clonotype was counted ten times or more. The CDR3 sequence is CASSRLAGDPDTQYF. The CDR3 DNA reads TGTGCCAGCAGTCGTTTAGCGGGAGATCCAGATACGCAGTATTTT. This rearrangement joins TRBV6-4 to TRBJ2-3; 9 bases are shared with TRBD2. The J segment lost 4 bases and the V segment lost 5 bases, leaving 7 bases of the junction unmatched. The CDR3 has 15 residues. CDR1 and CDR2 (germline): MRHNA, SNTAGT.

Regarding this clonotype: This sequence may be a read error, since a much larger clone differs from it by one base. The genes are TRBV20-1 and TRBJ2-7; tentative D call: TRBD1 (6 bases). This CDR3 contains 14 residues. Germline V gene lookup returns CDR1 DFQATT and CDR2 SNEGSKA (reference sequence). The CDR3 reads CSASTGSSVYERYF. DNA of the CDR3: TGCAGTGCGAGTACAGGGTCATCGGTCTACGAGCGGTACTTC.

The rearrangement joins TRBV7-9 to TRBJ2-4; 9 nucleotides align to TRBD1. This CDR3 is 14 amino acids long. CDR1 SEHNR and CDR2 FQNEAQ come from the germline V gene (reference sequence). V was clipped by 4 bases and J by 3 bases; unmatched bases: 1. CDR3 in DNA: TGTGCCAGCAGCTCGGGACAGGGCAAAAACATTCAGTACTTC. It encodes CASSSGQGKNIQYF.

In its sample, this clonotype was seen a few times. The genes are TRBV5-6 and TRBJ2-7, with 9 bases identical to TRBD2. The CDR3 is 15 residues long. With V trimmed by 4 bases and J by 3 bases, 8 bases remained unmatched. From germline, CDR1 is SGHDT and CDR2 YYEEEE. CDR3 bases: TGTGCCAGCAGCCAAAGACTAGCGGTCCTCTACGAGCAGTACTTC. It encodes CASSQRLAVLYEQYF.

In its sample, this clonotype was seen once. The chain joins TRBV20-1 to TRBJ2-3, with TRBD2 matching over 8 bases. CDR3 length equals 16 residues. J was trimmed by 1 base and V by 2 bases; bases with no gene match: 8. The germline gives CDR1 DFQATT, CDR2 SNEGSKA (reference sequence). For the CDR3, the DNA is TGCAGTGCTAGACATCCGGGAGGGCCTGGCACAGATACGCAGTATTTT. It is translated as CSARHPGGPGTDTQYF.

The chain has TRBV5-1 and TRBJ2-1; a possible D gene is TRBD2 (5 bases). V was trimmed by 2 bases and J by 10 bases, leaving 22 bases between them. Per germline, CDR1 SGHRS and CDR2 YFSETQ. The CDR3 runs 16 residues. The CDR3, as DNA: TGCGCCAGCAGCTTAAGCCCCGGAGGCGGCGGCCGAGAGCAGTTCTTC. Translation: CASSLSPGGGGREQFF.

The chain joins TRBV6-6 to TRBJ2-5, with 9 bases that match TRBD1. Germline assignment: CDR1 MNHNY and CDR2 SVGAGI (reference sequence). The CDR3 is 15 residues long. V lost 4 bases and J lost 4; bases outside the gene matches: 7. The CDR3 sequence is CASSSFPDRGETQYF. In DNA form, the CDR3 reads TGTGCCAGCAGTTCGTTCCCGGACAGGGGAGAGACCCAGTACTTC.

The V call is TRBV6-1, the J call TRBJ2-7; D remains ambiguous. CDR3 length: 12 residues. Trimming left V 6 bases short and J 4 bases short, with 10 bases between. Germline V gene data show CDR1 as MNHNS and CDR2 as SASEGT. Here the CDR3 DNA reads TGTGCCAGCAGCTCTGAAGGATACGAGCAGTACTTC. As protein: CASSSEGYEQYF.

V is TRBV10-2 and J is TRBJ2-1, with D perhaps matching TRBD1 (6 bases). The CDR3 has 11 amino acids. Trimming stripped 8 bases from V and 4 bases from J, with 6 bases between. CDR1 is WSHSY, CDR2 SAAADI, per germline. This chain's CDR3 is CASGQYNEQFF. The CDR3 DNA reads TGCGCCAGCGGACAGTACAATGAGCAGTTCTTC.

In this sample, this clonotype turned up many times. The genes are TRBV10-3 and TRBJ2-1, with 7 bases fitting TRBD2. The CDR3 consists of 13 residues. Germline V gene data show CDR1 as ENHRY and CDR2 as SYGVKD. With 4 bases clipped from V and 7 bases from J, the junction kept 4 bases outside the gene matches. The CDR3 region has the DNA TGTGCCATCAGTGTGATGCGGGAGAATGAGCAGTTCTTC. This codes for CAISVMRENEQFF.

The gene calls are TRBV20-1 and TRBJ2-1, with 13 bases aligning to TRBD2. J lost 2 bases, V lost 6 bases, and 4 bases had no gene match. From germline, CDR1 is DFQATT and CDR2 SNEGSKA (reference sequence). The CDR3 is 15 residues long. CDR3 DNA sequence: TGCAGTGCAACGACTAGCGGGAGGACCTACAATGAGCAGTTCTTC. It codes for CSATTSGRTYNEQFF.

For the CDR3, the DNA is TGCGCCAGCAGCCAAGTTAGTACAGGGGGCCGGACCTTC. Protein product: CASSQVSTGGRTF. J is TRBJ1-2 and V is TRBV4-1, with 9 bases matching TRBD1. V gave up 1 base and J gave up 14 bases; unmatched junction bases: 8. The germline gives CDR1 MGHRA, CDR2 YSYEKL. The CDR3 sequence is 13 residues long.

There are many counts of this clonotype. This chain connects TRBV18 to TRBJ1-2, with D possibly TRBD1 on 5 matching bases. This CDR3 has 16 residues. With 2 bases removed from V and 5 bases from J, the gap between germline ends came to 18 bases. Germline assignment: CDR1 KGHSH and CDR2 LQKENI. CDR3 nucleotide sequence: TGTGCCAGCTCACCAGAAGGGGCTTCGGGGACGTATGGCTACACCTTC. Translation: CASSPEGASGTYGYTF. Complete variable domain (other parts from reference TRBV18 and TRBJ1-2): NAGVMQNPRHLVRRRGQEARLRCSPMKGHSHVYWYRQLPEEGLKFMVYLQKENIIDESGMPKERFSAEFPKEGPSILRIQQVVRGDSAAYFCASSPEGASGTYGYTFGSGTRLTVV.

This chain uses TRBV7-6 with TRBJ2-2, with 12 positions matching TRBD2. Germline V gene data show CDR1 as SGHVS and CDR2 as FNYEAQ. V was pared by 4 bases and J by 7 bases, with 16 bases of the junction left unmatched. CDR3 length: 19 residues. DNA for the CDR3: TGTGCCAGCAGCTCCCCCCGGGCTAGCGGGAGGGAGGTCGGCGGGGAGCTGTTTTTT. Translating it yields CASSSPRASGREVGGELFF.

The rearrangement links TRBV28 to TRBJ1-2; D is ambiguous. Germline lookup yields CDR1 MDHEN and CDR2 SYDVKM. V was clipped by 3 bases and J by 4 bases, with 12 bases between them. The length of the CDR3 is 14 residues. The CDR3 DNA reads TGTGCCAGCAGTTTGATGGACGGATCCTATGGCTACACCTTC. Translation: CASSLMDGSYGYTF.

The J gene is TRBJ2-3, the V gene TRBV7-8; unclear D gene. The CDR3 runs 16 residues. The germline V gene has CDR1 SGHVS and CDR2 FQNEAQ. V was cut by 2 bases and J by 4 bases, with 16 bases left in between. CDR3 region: CASSLRRVSYADTQYF. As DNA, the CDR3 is TGTGCCAGCAGCTTAAGGCGCGTTAGCTATGCAGATACGCAGTATTTT.

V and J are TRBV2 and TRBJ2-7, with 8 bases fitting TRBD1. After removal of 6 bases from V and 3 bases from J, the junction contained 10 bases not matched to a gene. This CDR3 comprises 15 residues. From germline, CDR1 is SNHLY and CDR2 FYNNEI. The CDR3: CASRLGQAALYEQYF. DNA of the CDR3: TGTGCCAGCAGACTGGGACAGGCTGCGCTCTACGAGCAGTACTTC.

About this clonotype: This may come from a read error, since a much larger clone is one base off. Here the CDR3 reads CAGSLQGNQPQHF. The CDR3 bases are TGTGCCGGCAGCTTACAGGGAAATCAGCCCCAGCATTTT. The V gene is TRBV7-6, the J gene TRBJ1-5, with D possibly matching TRBD1 (6 bases). Per germline, CDR1 SGHVS and CDR2 FNYEAQ. The CDR3 covers 13 residues.

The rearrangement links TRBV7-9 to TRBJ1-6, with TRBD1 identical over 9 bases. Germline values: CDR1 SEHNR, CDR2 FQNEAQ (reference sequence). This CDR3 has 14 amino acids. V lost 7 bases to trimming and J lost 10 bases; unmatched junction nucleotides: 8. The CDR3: CASTKTGGGSPLHF. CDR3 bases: TGTGCCAGCACCAAGACAGGGGGGGGGTCACCCCTCCACTTT. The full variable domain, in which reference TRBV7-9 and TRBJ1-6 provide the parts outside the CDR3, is DTGVSQNPRHKITKRGQNVTFRCDPISEHNRLYWYRQTLGQGPEFLTYFQNEAQLEKSRLLSDRFSAERPKGSFSTLEIQRTEQGDSAMYLCASTKTGGGSPLHFGNGTRLTVT.

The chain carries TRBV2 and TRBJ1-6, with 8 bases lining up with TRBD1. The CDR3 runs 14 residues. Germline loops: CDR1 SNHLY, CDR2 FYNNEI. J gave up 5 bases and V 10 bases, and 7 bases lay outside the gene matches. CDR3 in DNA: TGTGCCAAGAGACAGGGGTCCGATAATTCACCCCTCCACTTT. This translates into CAKRQGSDNSPLHF. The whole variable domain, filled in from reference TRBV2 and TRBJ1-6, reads EPEVTQTPSHQVTQMGQEVILRCVPISNHLYFYWYRQILGQKVEFLVSFYNNEISEKSEIFDDQFSVERPDGSNFTLKIRSTKLEDSAMYFCAKRQGSDNSPLHFGNGTRLTVT.